Below, 18 T cell receptor beta chains from the same sample are listed, as sequenced in a study of CD8+CD57+ T cells in acquired aplastic anemia. Patients picked for sequencing had shown CD8+CD57+ cell expansion detected by flow cytometry. Genomic DNA constituted the template upon which TCR beta VDJ and CDR3 profiling was performed. TCRdb independently ran MiXCR on the reads; one entry per CDR3 protein. The table records roughly 150,000 distinct CDR3 sequences, under 55% of them present only once. The specimen was sorted CD4+, CD8+, or CD8+CD57+ T cells (not recorded which) from PBMCs. These receptor sequences come from a human donor with aplastic anemia.

Notes on this clonotype: Because the CDR3 is missing its conserved closing phenylalanine or tryptophan, this is likely a read error. The DNA is omitted, as the CDR3 cannot be located on it reliably, and the CDR3 follows TCRdb's listing. V is TRBV4-2 and J is TRBJ2-1. The CDR3 is made up of 8 amino acids, end residues included. Germline CDR1 LGHNA, CDR2 YNFKEQ. CDR3: CASSQEET.

The CDR3 DNA follows: TGCAGTGCTAGCCTTAGCGGGGGGGTTAGTGAGACCCAGTACTTC. Protein product: CSASLSGGVSETQYF. The V and J genes are TRBV20-1 and TRBJ2-5; 11 bases line up with TRBD2. Germline trimming cut 3 bases from V and 5 bases from J; bases unmatched to any gene: 8. This CDR3 has 15 residues. Germline values: CDR1 DFQATT, CDR2 SNEGSKA (reference sequence).

The chain carries TRBV2 and TRBJ1-2, with TRBD1 matching 7 bases. This CDR3 is 15 amino acids long. The V and J ends lost 6 bases and 6 bases, in that order; junction bases with no gene match: 13. The germline V gene encodes CDR1 SNHLY and CDR2 FYNNEI. This CDR3 reads CASSGHRQGGDGYTF. Written as DNA, the CDR3 is TGTGCCAGCAGCGGGCACCGACAGGGCGGGGATGGCTACACCTTC.

V gene TRBV13 combines with J gene TRBJ1-6; no definite D call. Trimming left V 5 bases short and J 0 bases short, with 8 bases between. From germline, CDR1 is PRHDT and CDR2 FYEKMQ (reference sequence). The CDR3 contains 15 residues. The CDR3 region is CASSQTSSYNSPLHF. CDR3 DNA sequence: TGTGCCAGCAGCCAAACGAGCTCCTATAATTCACCCCTCCACTTT. Drawing the rest from reference TRBV13 and TRBJ1-6, the complete variable domain is AAGVIQSPRHLIKEKRETATLKCYPIPRHDTVYWYQQGPGQDPQFLISFYEKMQSDKGSIPDRFSAQQFSDYHSELNMSSLELGDSALYFCASSQTSSYNSPLHFGNGTRLTVT.

Ten or more counts support this clonotype. This chain links TRBV2 with TRBJ1-5, with no clear D. CDR1 and CDR2 from the germline V gene are SNHLY and FYNNEI. V was shortened by 3 bases and J by 0 bases, with 3 bases between the two germline ends. The CDR3 sequence is 13 residues long. The CDR3, as DNA: TGTGCCAGCAGTGAGAATAGCAATCAGCCCCAGCATTTT. It is translated as CASSENSNQPQHF.

The chain joins TRBV19 to TRBJ2-5, with 7 nucleotides matching TRBD2. Trimming cost V 1 base and J 5 bases; bases outside gene matches: 10. The CDR3 loop spans 16 amino acids. Germline loops: CDR1 LNHDA, CDR2 SQIVND (reference sequence). The CDR3 region is CASSIGGGSGLETQYF. Here the CDR3 DNA reads TGTGCCAGTAGTATAGGCGGCGGGAGTGGCTTGGAGACCCAGTACTTC.

Ten or more counts support this clonotype. One end of the junction is discordant with germline, which a read error may explain. The chain recombines TRBV2 with TRBJ2-1, with 7 bases identical to TRBD2. The CDR3 runs to 15 residues. CDR1 and CDR2 (germline): SNHLY, FYNNEI. The CDR3: CASGDLGLVSNEQFF. DNA for the CDR3: TGTGCCAGCGGTGACCTTGGACTAGTCTCTAATGAGCAGTTCTTC.

With respect to this clonotype: A single base separates this from a much larger clone, so it may be a read error. The V and J genes are TRBV6-1 and TRBJ1-1, with 9 bases aligning to TRBD1. The CDR3 consists of 13 residues. With 7 bases clipped from V and 6 bases from J, the junction kept 6 bases outside the gene matches. Per germline, CDR1 MNHNS and CDR2 SASEGT. The DNA of the CDR3 is TGTGCCAGCAAGTACACAGGGGGCCCTGAAGCTTTCTTT. Residues: CASKYTGGPEAFF.

In this sample, this clonotype turned up a few times. A much more abundant neighbour one base away suggests this may be a read error. The rearrangement uses TRBV5-1 and TRBJ2-7; the match to TRBD2 covers 13 bases. CDR1 SGHRS and CDR2 YFSETQ come from the germline V gene. This CDR3 has 15 residues. CDR3 nucleotides: TGCGCCAGCAGCGGGGGACTAGCGGGAACGAGGGAGCAGTGCTTC. Translating gives CASSGGLAGTREQCF.

The rearrangement uses TRBV12-3 or TRBV12-4 and TRBJ2-3, with D maybe TRBD2 (5 bases). The V and J ends lost 2 bases and 2 bases respectively, with 8 bases between them. This CDR3 has 14 amino acids. CDR3 sequence (DNA): TGTGCCAGCAGTTTATCTAGCTACACAGATACGCAGTATTTT. This translates into CASSLSSYTDTQYF.

This clonotype was recorded a few times. The chain combines TRBV29-1 with TRBJ1-5; unclear D gene. The germline V gene has CDR1 SQVTM and CDR2 ANQGSEA. Trimming took 4 bases from V and 3 from J, leaving 10 bases between them. The length of the CDR3 is 13 residues. The CDR3 coding sequence is TGCAGCGTTGTGGAACAGCTCAATCAGCCCCAGCATTTT. Protein sequence: CSVVEQLNQPQHF.

This clonotype showed up many times. The chain links TRBV20-1 to TRBJ2-1; 8 bases are shared with TRBD1. Germline V CDR1 and CDR2: DFQATT, SNEGSKA (reference sequence). CDR3 length: 14 residues. V lost 2 bases, J lost 9 bases, and 9 bases stayed unmatched. The CDR3: CSARYDRGIGEQFF. In DNA, the CDR3 is TGCAGTGCTAGATACGACAGGGGTATTGGTGAGCAGTTCTTC.

Of note for this clonotype: Likely a read error: the CDR3 ends without its conserved phenylalanine or tryptophan. The chain employs TRBV3-1 and TRBJ1-2, with D possibly matching TRBD1 (5 bases). Germline V gene sequence: CDR1 LGHDT, CDR2 YNNKEL (reference sequence). Trimming shortened V by 4 bases and J by 8 bases, and 14 bases separated the two germline ends. CDR3 length: 13 residues. DNA of the CDR3: TGTGCCAGCAGCCCGCTGAGAGGGGACGGCTACACCCTC. The encoded protein is CASSPLRGDGYTL.

This clonotype has at least ten counts. The rearrangement links TRBV19 to TRBJ1-4, with D possibly matching TRBD1 (6 bases). Germline V gene sequence: CDR1 LNHDA, CDR2 SQIVND (reference sequence). V lost 6 bases and J 1 base, leaving 12 bases between the germline ends. This CDR3 region has 15 residues. CDR3 DNA: TGTGCCAGTAGAAGGGCACAGGGAACTAATGAAAAACTGTTTTTT. Translating gives CASRRAQGTNEKLFF.

The chain recombines TRBV19 with TRBJ1-6; 11 nucleotides line up with TRBD1. The CDR3 contains 15 residues. The trim removed 6 bases at V and 6 bases at J, leaving 4 bases unmatched. CDR1 is LNHDA, CDR2 SQIVND, per germline (reference sequence). In DNA form, the CDR3 reads TGTGCCAGTAGGGGACAGGGGGGCTCTAATTCACCCCTCCACTTT. Encoded protein: CASRGQGGSNSPLHF.

A note on this clonotype: This may be a read error: a much more frequent sequence differs by one nucleotide. The V call is TRBV3-1, the J call TRBJ1-1, with D unclear. This CDR3 has 16 amino acids. V was pared by 0 bases and J by 2 bases, with 13 bases between. Per the germline V gene, CDR1 is LGHDT and CDR2 is YNNKEL (reference sequence). The CDR3: CASSQENRVPNTEAFF. Here the CDR3 DNA reads TGTGCCAGCAGCCAAGAGAATCGTGTGCCTAACACTGAAGCTTTCTTT.

The genes are TRBV25-1 and TRBJ2-7; 8 bases fit TRBD1. The CDR3 is made up of 12 amino acids. In germline, CDR1 is MGHDK, CDR2 SYGVNS. V lost 6 bases, J lost 9 bases, and 7 bases stayed unmatched. The CDR3 loop reads CASRRTGSMQYF. CDR3 DNA: TGTGCCAGCAGAAGGACAGGGAGTATGCAGTACTTC.

This chain uses TRBV25-1 with TRBJ2-3; 13 nucleotides align to TRBD2. Trimming at V came to 1 base and at J to 2 bases, leaving 9 bases not matched to a gene. The germline CDR1 and CDR2 sequences are MGHDK and SYGVNS. The CDR3 is made up of 19 amino acids. The CDR3 DNA reads TGTGCCAGCAGTGAATTACTAGCGGGAGGGTACGGCTACACAGATACGCAGTATTTT. Translated: CASSELLAGGYGYTDTQYF.